This entry lists 31 T cell receptor beta chains sequenced from one sample in a study of T cell repertoires in cytomegalovirus infection. TCRdb analysed the reads with MiXCR anew, one entry per CDR3 protein. Of about 490,000 distinct CDR3 sequences listed, less than 30% are singletons. Sequencing was done on a sample of PBMCs. The origin of the receptors is a human donor in good health (CMV status not recorded). Some clones in this sample may be carry-over from other donors' samples.

This clonotype was seen a few times. The rearrangement uses TRBV12-3 or TRBV12-4 and TRBJ1-5; perhaps TRBD1 as D (5 bases). V was clipped by 3 bases and J by 2 bases, with 14 bases between them. CDR3 length equals 16 residues. The CDR3 bases are TGTGCCAGCAGTTTCCATTTGGGGGGTGGCAATCAGCCCCAGCATTTT. It codes for CASSFHLGGGNQPQHF.

This chain uses TRBV6-1 with TRBJ2-3; the D call may be TRBD1 or TRBD2 (5 bases each). Germline-derived CDR1 and CDR2 are MNHNS and SASEGT. The V end lost 8 bases, the J end lost 4 bases, and 19 bases lay between the germline ends. The CDR3 loop spans 15 amino acids. The CDR3 loop reads CASGSGRMGPDTQYF. The CDR3 DNA sequence: TGTGCCAGCGGATCGGGACGAATGGGCCCAGATACGCAGTATTTT.

This clonotype was recorded at least ten times. The V and J genes are TRBV7-8 and TRBJ1-1; D call uncertain. From germline, CDR1 is SGHVS and CDR2 FQNEAQ. There are 14 residues in the CDR3. V lost 2 bases and J 6 bases, leaving 13 bases between the germline ends. In DNA form, the CDR3 reads TGTGCCAGCAGCTTAACGAGCCTAGGAGCTGAAGCTTTCTTT. This gives the protein CASSLTSLGAEAFF.

This clonotype was picked up a small number of times. The rearrangement joins TRBV27 to TRBJ2-3; 8 bases align to TRBD2. CDR1 is MNHEY, CDR2 SMNVEV, per germline (reference sequence). This CDR3 spans 15 amino acids. The V and J ends lost 6 bases and 6 bases, in that order; junction bases with no gene match: 11. CDR3 sequence: CASREELAVSDTQYF. The CDR3, as DNA: TGTGCCAGCAGGGAGGAACTAGCGGTCTCCGATACGCAGTATTTT.

This clonotype was recorded a few times. This rearrangement joins TRBV6-5 to TRBJ2-3; no clear D gene. Germline assignment: CDR1 MNHEY and CDR2 SVGAGI. Trimming took off 7 bases at V and 3 bases at J, with 14 bases between the two ends. The CDR3 consists of 14 residues. The CDR3 protein is CASNSGATTDTQYF. Written as DNA, the CDR3 is TGTGCCAGCAATTCCGGCGCAACGACAGATACGCAGTATTTT.

This clonotype was seen many times. The rearrangement uses TRBV7-2 and TRBJ1-2; no firm D call. The CDR3 has 14 residues. V was trimmed by 5 bases and J by 5 bases, leaving 15 bases between them. Germline values: CDR1 SGHTA, CDR2 FQGNSA. This CDR3 is CASSRDGEGYGYTF. The CDR3 nucleotides read TGTGCCAGCAGCCGCGATGGGGAGGGTTATGGCTACACCTTC.

V gene TRBV30 combines with J gene TRBJ1-2, with 9 bases that match TRBD1. CDR1 is GTSNPN and CDR2 is SVGIG in the germline V gene (reference sequence). The CDR3 is made up of 13 amino acids. J gave up 4 bases and V 4 bases, and 4 bases lay outside the gene matches. CDR3 nucleotide sequence: TGTGCCTGGATCGGACAGGGGACCTATGGCTACACCTTC. The encoded protein is CAWIGQGTYGYTF.

This clonotype was detected only a few times. The CDR3 sequence: CASFDPAAGNTIYF. The CDR3 DNA is TGTGCCAGCTTTGATCCGGCAGCTGGAAACACCATATATTTT. The chain combines TRBV11-2 with TRBJ1-3; D call uncertain. Germline CDR1 and CDR2: SGHAT and FQNNGV. V gave up 8 bases and J gave up 2 bases, with 13 bases separating them. CDR3 length: 14 amino acids.

The chain uses TRBV5-1 and TRBJ2-5; no clear D. Trimming removed 0 bases from V and 5 bases from J, with 11 bases in between. The CDR3 spans 14 residues. Per germline, CDR1 SGHRS and CDR2 YFSETQ. CDR3 sequence (DNA): TGCGCCAGCAGCTTGGGACTCGGGTGGGAGACCCAGTACTTC. Encoded protein: CASSLGLGWETQYF. Supplemented by reference TRBV5-1 and TRBJ2-5, the full variable domain reads KAGVTQTPRYLIKTRGQQVTLSCSPISGHRSVSWYQQTPGQGLQFLFEYFSETQRNKGNFPGRFSGRQFSNSRSEMNVSTLELGDSALYLCASSLGLGWETQYFGPGTRLLVL.

As DNA, the CDR3 is TGTGCCAGCAGCAGCCGGGACCGCGCCTACGAGCAGTACGTC. This encodes CASSSRDRAYEQYV. The gene calls are TRBV7-9 and TRBJ2-7, with D perhaps assigned TRBD1 or TRBD2 (5 bases each). Trimming cost V 5 bases and J 2 bases, with 13 bases left between them. CDR1 SEHNR and CDR2 FQNEAQ come from the germline V gene (reference sequence). The CDR3 spans 14 residues.

This clonotype has only a few counts. The chain links TRBV7-2 to TRBJ1-6; D uncertain. V was cut by 1 base and J by 12 bases, with 13 bases left in between. Germline V gene lookup returns CDR1 SGHTA and CDR2 FQGNSA. This CDR3 comprises 14 residues. The CDR3 coding sequence is TGTGCCAGCAGCTTAGAGGTCGGGGTGAAACCCCTCCACTTT. Translation gives CASSLEVGVKPLHF.

This chain uses TRBV7-8 with TRBJ2-7; D is uncertain. Trimming took 2 bases from V and 6 from J, leaving 11 bases between them. Germline loops: CDR1 SGHVS, CDR2 FQNEAQ. CDR3 size: 13 residues. Written as DNA, the CDR3 is TGTGCCAGCAGCTTACGCCCCACCGCCGAGCAGTACTTC. Protein product: CASSLRPTAEQYF.

V gene TRBV6-2 or TRBV6-3 combines with J gene TRBJ2-5, with 10 positions matching TRBD2. CDR1 is MNHEY and CDR2 is SVGEGT in the germline V gene. CDR3 size: 19 residues. The V and J ends lost 0 bases and 3 bases, in that order; junction bases with no gene match: 13. In nucleotides, the CDR3 is TGTGCCAGCAGTTACTCGAGGACTAGCGGAAACCCGAGGGAAGAGACCCAGTACTTC. It codes for CASSYSRTSGNPREETQYF.

This clonotype was detected ten times or more. The chain has TRBV7-2 and TRBJ1-1; D gene uncertain. The V gene lost 2 bases and the J gene lost 0 bases, with 10 bases spanning the gap. This CDR3 region has 15 residues. Germline values: CDR1 SGHTA, CDR2 FQGNSA. The CDR3, as DNA: TGTGCCAGCAGCTTATTCGGGGTGGTGAACACTGAAGCTTTCTTT. Its translation is CASSLFGVVNTEAFF.

The genes are TRBV27 and TRBJ1-2; TRBD1 aligns across 7 bases. V gave up 8 bases and J gave up 4 bases; unmatched junction bases: 7. The CDR3 contains 13 residues. Germline V gene lookup returns CDR1 MNHEY and CDR2 SMNVEV (reference sequence). CDR3 in amino acids: CASGPTGIYGYTF. CDR3 sequence (DNA): TGTGCCAGCGGCCCGACAGGGATCTATGGCTACACCTTC.

This clonotype was found once. The chain is built from TRBV5-1 and TRBJ2-2; weak D call: TRBD1 (6 bases). V lost 4 bases to trimming and J lost 1 base, with 14 bases between them. The CDR3 runs to 16 residues. Germline-derived CDR1 and CDR2 are SGHRS and YFSETQ. CDR3 coding DNA: TGCGCCAGCAGCCACGCACAGGGTCTGAACACCGGGGAGCTGTTTTTT. Translated, it gives CASSHAQGLNTGELFF.

The rearrangement links TRBV6-5 to TRBJ2-1; D ambiguous. Per the germline V gene, CDR1 is MNHEY and CDR2 is SVGAGI. Trimming took 0 bases from V and 7 from J, leaving 13 bases between them. This CDR3 is built from 15 residues. The CDR3 spells CASSYSWIIENEQFF. Written as DNA, the CDR3 is TGTGCCAGCAGTTACTCTTGGATAATAGAGAATGAGCAGTTCTTC.

This clonotype showed up many times. This chain connects TRBV7-8 to TRBJ1-3; D might be TRBD1 (6 bases). Trimming stripped 4 bases from V and 7 bases from J, with 8 bases between. The CDR3 totals 12 residues. Per the germline V gene, CDR1 is SGHVS and CDR2 is FQNEAQ. CDR3 sequence reads: CASSSGDNTIYF. Written as DNA, the CDR3 is TGTGCCAGCAGCTCAGGGGACAACACCATATATTTT.

The chain couples TRBV6-2 or TRBV6-3 to TRBJ1-5; TRBD1 agrees at 7 bases. Germline CDR1 is MNHEY and CDR2 is SVGEGT. The CDR3 covers 15 residues. V dropped 6 bases and J dropped 7; count of bases not matched to a gene: 12. The CDR3 nucleotides are TGTGCCAGCAGGGACGACAGGGTTCAAGGACAGCCCCAGCATTTT. It is translated as CASRDDRVQGQPQHF.

This sequence joins TRBV28 and TRBJ2-1; 10 positions match TRBD2. The CDR3 contains 16 residues. The J segment lost 5 bases and the V segment lost 5 bases, leaving 9 bases of the junction unmatched. The germline V gene has CDR1 MDHEN and CDR2 SYDVKM. The CDR3 DNA follows: TGTGCCAGCAGTCCGCCTACTAGCGGGATCAACAATGAGCAGTTCTTC. This translates into CASSPPTSGINNEQFF.

This clonotype was counted at least ten times. The chain carries TRBV7-3 and TRBJ2-7, with a possible D match to TRBD2 (5 bases). Trimming removed 3 bases at V and 7 bases at J, with 16 bases between. The CDR3 covers 14 residues. CDR1 SGHTA and CDR2 FQGTGA come from the germline V gene. The CDR3: CASSLFVSDGEQYF. Written as DNA, the CDR3 is TGTGCCAGCAGCTTGTTCGTTAGCGATGGGGAGCAGTACTTC. Full variable domain (missing parts from reference TRBV7-3 and TRBJ2-7): GAGVSQTPSNKVTEKGKYVELRCDPISGHTALYWYRQSLGQGPEFLIYFQGTGAADDSGLPNDRFFAVRPEGSVSTLKIQRTERGDSAVYLCASSLFVSDGEQYFGPGTRLTVT.

The chain employs TRBV5-6 and TRBJ1-2; no clear D gene. Looked up from germline, CDR1 is SGHDT and CDR2 is YYEEEE. CDR3 size: 11 residues. Trimming removed 2 bases at V and 8 bases at J, with 7 bases between. In DNA, the CDR3 is TGTGCCAGCAGCTTAGGGATCGGCTACACCTTC. It encodes CASSLGIGYTF. Looking up the rest from reference TRBV5-6 and TRBJ1-2 gives the full variable domain: DAGVTQSPTHLIKTRGQQVTLRCSPKSGHDTVSWYQQALGQGPQFIFQYYEEEERQRGNFPDRFSGHQFPNYSSELNVNALLLGDSALYLCASSLGIGYTFGSGTRLTVV.

The chain recombines TRBV12-3 or TRBV12-4 with TRBJ1-6; the D is unclear. With 2 bases removed from V and 7 bases from J, the gap between germline ends came to 6 bases. The length of the CDR3 is 13 residues. DNA for the CDR3: TGTGCCAGCAGTTTATATGGCAATTCACCCCTCCACTTT. Translation gives CASSLYGNSPLHF.

There are many counts of this clonotype. V gene TRBV7-3 combines with J gene TRBJ2-7, with unresolved D. The CDR3 is 13 residues long. Germline CDR1 SGHTA, CDR2 FQGTGA. The germline V and J ends were trimmed by 3 bases and 7 bases, with 13 bases remaining between them. The chain's CDR3 is CASSLDGLREQYF. In nucleotides, the CDR3 is TGTGCCAGCAGCTTGGACGGGCTGAGGGAGCAGTACTTC.

This clonotype was seen more than once but under ten times. V gene TRBV15 combines with J gene TRBJ1-4; D is uncertain. V was shortened by 5 bases and J by 5 bases, with 15 bases between the two germline ends. Germline V gene lookup returns CDR1 LNHNV and CDR2 YYDKDF (reference sequence). The CDR3 is 15 amino acids. Written as DNA, the CDR3 is TGTGCCACCAGCGCTGGCGGCATTCGGAATGAAAAACTGTTTTTT. Translating gives CATSAGGIRNEKLFF.

The V gene is TRBV12-3 or TRBV12-4, the J gene TRBJ1-4; D possibly corresponds to TRBD1 (6 bases). Trimming left V 3 bases short and J 5 bases short, with 13 bases between. This CDR3 has 15 residues. The CDR3 DNA reads TGTGCCAGCAGTTTGAACAGGGCCTTAAATGAAAAACTGTTTTTT. This codes for CASSLNRALNEKLFF.

This clonotype was seen once. The chain uses TRBV20-1 and TRBJ2-7, with D maybe TRBD2 (6 bases). Germline V lookup: CDR1 DFQATT, CDR2 SNEGSKA (reference sequence). V lost 1 base, J lost 1 base, and 20 bases lay in between. The CDR3 loop spans 17 amino acids. The CDR3 loop reads CSARGFIAEGPSYEQYV. The CDR3 region has the DNA TGCAGTGCTAGAGGTTTTATAGCGGAGGGGCCTTCCTACGAGCAGTACGTC.

The CDR3 spells CASSQVLAGGPGEQFF. As DNA, the CDR3 is TGTGCCAGCAGCCAAGTATTAGCGGGAGGGCCTGGTGAGCAGTTCTTC. The chain links TRBV14 to TRBJ2-1; 11 nucleotides match TRBD2. CDR1 is SGHDN and CDR2 is FVKESK in the germline V gene. J gave up 9 bases and V 1 base, and 8 bases lay outside the gene matches. The CDR3 is made up of 16 amino acids. The whole variable domain, filled in from reference TRBV14 and TRBJ2-1, reads EAGVTQFPSHSVIEKGQTVTLRCDPISGHDNLYWYRRVMGKEIKFLLHFVKESKQDESGMPNNRFLAERTGGTYSTLKVQPAELEDSGVYFCASSQVLAGGPGEQFFGPGTRLTVL.

There are many counts of this clonotype. The V call is TRBV7-2, the J call TRBJ2-1, with D possibly matching TRBD2 (6 bases). The CDR3 is 15 residues long. Trimming removed 5 bases at V and 7 bases at J, with 18 bases between. Per the germline V gene, CDR1 is SGHTA and CDR2 is FQGNSA. The CDR3 loop reads CASSTFPGDLNEQFF. In nucleotides, the CDR3 is TGTGCCAGCAGCACCTTCCCGGGGGATTTGAATGAGCAGTTCTTC.

The J gene is TRBJ1-1, the V gene TRBV7-4, with a weak D call TRBD1 (5 bases). The CDR3 extends over 11 amino acids. The V gene's germline CDR1 is SGHVT and CDR2 SQSDAQ. Trimming cost V 5 bases and J 12 bases, with 13 bases left between them. CDR3: CASSHRLRTFF. The CDR3 bases are TGTGCCAGCAGCCACAGGTTGAGGACTTTCTTT.

This clonotype was seen at least ten times. The chain combines TRBV7-2 with TRBJ2-1; TRBD2 aligns across 11 bases. J lost 14 bases, V lost 6 bases, and 6 bases had no gene match. Germline loops: CDR1 SGHTA, CDR2 FQGNSA. The CDR3 is made up of 12 amino acids. The chain's CDR3 is CASRVTSGIEFF. Here the CDR3 DNA reads TGTGCCAGCAGGGTGACTAGCGGGATTGAGTTCTTC.